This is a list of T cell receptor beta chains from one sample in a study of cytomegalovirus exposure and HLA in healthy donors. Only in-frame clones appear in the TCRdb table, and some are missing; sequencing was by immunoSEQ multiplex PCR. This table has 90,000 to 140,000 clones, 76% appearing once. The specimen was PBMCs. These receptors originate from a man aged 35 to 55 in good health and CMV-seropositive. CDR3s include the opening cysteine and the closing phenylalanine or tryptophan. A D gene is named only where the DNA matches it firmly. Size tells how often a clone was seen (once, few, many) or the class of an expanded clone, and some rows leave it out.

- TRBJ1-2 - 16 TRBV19 TGTGCCAGTAGTATGCCTCTCACCGCGACAGGCTATGGCTACACCTTC CASSMPLTATGYGYTF
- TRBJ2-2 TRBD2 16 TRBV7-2 TGTGCCAGCAGCTTCCCGACTAGCGGGAGGATCGGGGAGCTGTTTTTT CASSFPTSGRIGELFF
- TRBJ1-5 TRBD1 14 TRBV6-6 TGTGCCAGCAGGGGACAGGCGGACAATCAGCCCCAGCATTTT CASRGQADNQPQHF
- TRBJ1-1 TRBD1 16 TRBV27 TGTGCCAGCAGGAGCCTCAGGGGGATGATGAACACTGAAGCTTTCTTT CASRSLRGMMNTEAFF
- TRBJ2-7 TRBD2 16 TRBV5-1 TGCGCCAGCAGCTTACCTTCTAGCGGGAGAATCTACGAGCAGTACTTC CASSLPSSGRIYEQYF
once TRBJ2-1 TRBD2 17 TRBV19 TGTGCCAGTAGTATGAATAGGCTAGCGGGACTGTACAATGAGCAGTTCTTC CASSMNRLAGLYNEQFF
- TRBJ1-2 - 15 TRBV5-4 TGTGCCAGCATCAAGCGGGACGGCAGGAACTATGGCTACACCTTC CASIKRDGRNYGYTF
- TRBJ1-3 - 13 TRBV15 TGTGCCACCAGCAGAGACATCGGAAACACCATATATTTT CATSRDIGNTIYF
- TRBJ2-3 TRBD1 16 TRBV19 TGTGCCAGTAGTACAACCGGGACAGGGTTTAAAGATACGCAGTATTTT CASSTTGTGFKDTQYF
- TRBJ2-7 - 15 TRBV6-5 TGTGCCAGCCCTAGGAACAGGGACGATCCCTACGAGCAGTACTTC CASPRNRDDPYEQYF
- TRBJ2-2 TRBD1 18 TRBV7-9 TGTGCCAGCAGTCCAGGGGGGACAGGGGGCCGGATCACCGGGGAGCTGTTTTTT CASSPGGTGGRITGELFF
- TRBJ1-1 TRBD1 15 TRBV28 TGTGCCAGCAGTTTAATCGGGGGACAGGGCACTGAAGCTTTCTTT CASSLIGGQGTEAFF
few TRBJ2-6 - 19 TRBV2 TGTGCCAGCAGTGAAGAGCTGGGCAGGTTAACCTCTGGGGCCAACGTCCTGACTTTC CASSEELGRLTSGANVLTF
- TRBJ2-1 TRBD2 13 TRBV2 TGTGCCAGCACGCCGGGACTAGAGAGTGAGCAGTTCTTC CASTPGLESEQFF
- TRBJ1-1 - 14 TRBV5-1 TGCGCCAGCAGCTCAGGACACCAGAACACTGAAGCTTTCTTT CASSSGHQNTEAFF
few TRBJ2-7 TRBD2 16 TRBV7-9 TGTGCCAGCAGCAAGATGACTAGCGGGAGAAGCCACGAGCAGTACTTC CASSKMTSGRSHEQYF
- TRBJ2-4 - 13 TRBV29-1 TGCAGCGTTGAGGGGGGAACCAAAAACATTCAGTACTTC CSVEGGTKNIQYF
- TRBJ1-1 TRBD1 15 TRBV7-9 TGTGCCAGCAGTTCACAGGGGGCCCTGAACACTGAAGCTTTCTTT CASSSQGALNTEAFF
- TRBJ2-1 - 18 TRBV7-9 TGTGCCAGCAGCCCTACAGGGAAGGCTTCAAGGTCCTACAATGAGCAGTTCTTC CASSPTGKASRSYNEQFF
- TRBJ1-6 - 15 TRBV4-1 TGCGCCAGCAGCCGCAGTATCCCCTATAATTCACCCCTCCACTTT CASSRSIPYNSPLHF
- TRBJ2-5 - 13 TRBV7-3 TGTGCCAGCAGCTTACTACCGCAAGAGACCCAGTACTTC CASSLLPQETQYF
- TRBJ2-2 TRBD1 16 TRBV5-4 TGTGCCAGCAGCTGGGTGACAGGGGGCGCGTCCGGGGAGCTGTTTTTT CASSWVTGGASGELFF
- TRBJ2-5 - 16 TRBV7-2 TGTGCCAGCAGCTCCTTCCGGGGGGCTGGCCAAGAGACCCAGTACTTC CASSSFRGAGQETQYF
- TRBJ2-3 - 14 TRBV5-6 TGTGCCAGCAGCAGGGGCTACGGCACAGATACGCAGTATTTT CASSRGYGTDTQYF
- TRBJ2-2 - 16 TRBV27 TGTGCCAGCAGTTTTGGCAGGGGTACTAACACCGGGGAGCTGTTTTTT CASSFGRGTNTGELFF
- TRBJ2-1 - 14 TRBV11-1 TGTGCCAGCAGCTTAACCCCAGACTACAATGAGCAGTTCTTC CASSLTPDYNEQFF
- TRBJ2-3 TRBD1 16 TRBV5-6 TGTGCCAGCAGCTTGGTGGGGCAGGGGGCAGGAGATACGCAGTATTTT CASSLVGQGAGDTQYF
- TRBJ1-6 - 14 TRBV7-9 TGTGCCAGCAGCCCTCCCACAGGGTTCAGGACCCTCCACTTT CASSPPTGFRTLHF
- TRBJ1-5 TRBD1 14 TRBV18 TGTGCCAGCTCACCTGGGACAGGCAATCAGCCCCAGCATTTT CASSPGTGNQPQHF
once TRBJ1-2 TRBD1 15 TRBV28 TGTGCCAGCAGTTTGGGACAGGGTGGTATCCTTGGCTACACCTTC CASSLGQGGILGYTF
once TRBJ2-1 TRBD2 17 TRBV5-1 TGCGCCAGGAGCTGCTCCACTAGCGCAAGCTCCTACAATGAGCAGTTCTTC CARSCSTSASSYNEQFF
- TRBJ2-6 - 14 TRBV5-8 TGTGCCAGCAGCTTGGAGGCTGGGGCCAACGGCCTGACTTTC CASSLEAGANGLTF
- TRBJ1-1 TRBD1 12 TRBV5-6 TGTGCCAGCAGCTTACAGGGGACTGAAGCTTTCTTT CASSLQGTEAFF
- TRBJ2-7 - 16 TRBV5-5 TGTGCCAGCAGCTTGATTAAGACGGGAGCGGTCTACGAGCAGTACTTC CASSLIKTGAVYEQYF
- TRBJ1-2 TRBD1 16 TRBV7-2 TGTGCCAGCAGCCCCGACGGGACAGCGATTGTCTATGGCTACACCTTC CASSPDGTAIVYGYTF
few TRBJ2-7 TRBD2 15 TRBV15 TGTGCCACCAGCAGACCTCGGAGCGGGGACTACGAGCAGTACTTC CATSRPRSGDYEQYF
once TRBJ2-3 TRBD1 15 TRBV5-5 TGTGCCAGCAGCAGGACAGGGCCCACCGGAGATACGCAGTATTTT CASSRTGPTGDTQYF
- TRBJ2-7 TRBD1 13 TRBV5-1 TGCGCCAGCAGCGTCGGGACAGGCCACGAGCAGTACTTC CASSVGTGHEQYF
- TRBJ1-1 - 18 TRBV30 TGTGCCTGGAGGGGATACCTTTTACGGGACATCAGGAACACTGAAGCTTTCTTT CAWRGYLLRDIRNTEAFF
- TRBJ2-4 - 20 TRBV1 TGCACCAGCAGCCCCGAGCAGGGAGCGGGAGGCCGGGTTGCCAAAAACAGTCAGTACTTC CTSSPEQGAGGRVAKNSQYF
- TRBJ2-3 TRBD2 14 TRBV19 TGTGCCAGTAGTATCGGACTAGCCACAGATACGCAGTATTTT CASSIGLATDTQYF
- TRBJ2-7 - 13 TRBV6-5 TGTGCCAGCAGTTACTGGCCGCCTAGGGAGCAGTACTTC CASSYWPPREQYF
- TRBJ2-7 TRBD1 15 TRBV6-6 TGTGCCAGCAGAGGCCTGGACAGGAACTCCTACGAGCAGTACTTC CASRGLDRNSYEQYF
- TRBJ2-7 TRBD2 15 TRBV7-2 TGTGCCAGCAGCTCAGGACTAGCCTTCAACTACGAGCAGTACTTC CASSSGLAFNYEQYF
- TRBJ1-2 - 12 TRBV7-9 TGTGCCAGCAGCGCCTCAGGGAATGGCTACACCTTC CASSASGNGYTF
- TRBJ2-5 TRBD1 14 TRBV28 TGTGCCAGCCAGGGGGCCCCACGCCGAGAGACCCAGTACTTC CASQGAPRRETQYF
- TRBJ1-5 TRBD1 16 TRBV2 TGTGCCAGCAGCGGACAGGGGCTGGTGGGCAATCAGCCCCAGCATTTT CASSGQGLVGNQPQHF